This T cell receptor beta chain was identified during a study of CD8 T cells in ankylosing spondylitis. Study-wide results and caveats: Existing reports had already noted some motif variants in reactive arthritis synovial fluid and blood. According to the report, clones linked to the disease were significantly enriched in matched synovial fluid samples taken from ankylosing spondylitis patients. Within ankylosing spondylitis blood, a TCR beta motif made up of roughly eight highly homologous variants appeared to be characteristic. CD8+ cells made up the disease-linked clones, which were relatively rare in peripheral blood.

By quantitative 5'-RACE with molecular barcodes, the TCR beta libraries were made. TCRdb re-called the 5' RACE reads with MiXCR, one entry per CDR3 protein. The sample contains fewer than 550,000 distinct CDR3 sequences, under 5.5% of which appear only once. There are 14 residues in the CDR3. V lost 4 bases and J 3 bases, leaving 12 bases between the germline ends. Germline V gives CDR1 MNHNS, CDR2 SASEGT. This clonotype was observed many times. Its matching antigen is unknown. The chain carries TRBV6-1 and TRBJ1-1; TRBD1 is a possible D gene (5 bases). This sequence was found in a male donor with ankylosing spondylitis. The specimen was blood, either unsorted or a sorted T cell fraction (not recorded which). CDR3: CASSVRGADTEAFF. CDR3 coding DNA: TGTGCCAGCAGTGTTAGGGGCGCGGACACTGAAGCTTTCTTT.